This T cell receptor (beta chain) originates from a study of blood T cell repertoires in COVID-19. Looking at the study overall: Both acute and convalescent COVID-19 samples were obtained from the United States, Italy and Spain.

This clone was seen more than once but under ten times. Profiled with immunoSEQ multiplex PCR; TCRdb holds only in-frame clones, not every one. This table holds around 340,000 clones, around four fifths found once. Germline V lookup: CDR1 SGHRS, CDR2 YFSETQ. V was clipped by 0 bases and J by 6 bases, with 10 bases between them. This CDR3 has 13 amino acids. The TCR was taken from a man younger than 45 with active or convalescent COVID-19. The sequencing sample was made of peripheral blood. V and J are TRBV5-1 and TRBJ2-7; D is ambiguous. The CDR3 sequence is CASSLGGYIEQYF. Here the CDR3 DNA reads TGCGCCAGCAGCTTGGGAGGCTACATCGAGCAGTACTTC.